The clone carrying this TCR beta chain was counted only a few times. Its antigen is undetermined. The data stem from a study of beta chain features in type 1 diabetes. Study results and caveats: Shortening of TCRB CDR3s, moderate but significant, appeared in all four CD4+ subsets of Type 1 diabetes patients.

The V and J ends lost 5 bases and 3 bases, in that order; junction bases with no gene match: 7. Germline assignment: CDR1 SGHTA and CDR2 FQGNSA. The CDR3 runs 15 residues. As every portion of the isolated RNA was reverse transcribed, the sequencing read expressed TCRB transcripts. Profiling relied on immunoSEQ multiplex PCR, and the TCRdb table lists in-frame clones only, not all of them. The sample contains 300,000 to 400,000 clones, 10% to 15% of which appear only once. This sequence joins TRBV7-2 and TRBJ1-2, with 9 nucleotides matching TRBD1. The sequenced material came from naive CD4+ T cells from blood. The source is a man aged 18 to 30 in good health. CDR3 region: CASSLTGGYHYGYTF. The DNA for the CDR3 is TGTGCCAGCAGCCTGACAGGGGGGTACCACTATGGCTACACCTTC.